These 18 T cell receptor beta chains came from one sample sequenced in a study of cytomegalovirus exposure and HLA in healthy donors. Sequencing was performed with immunoSEQ multiplex PCR; in TCRdb, only in-frame clones are kept and a portion is missing. This repertoire shows 130,000 to 150,000 clones, about 88% found once; its top ten account for roughly 9.2%. Sequencing was done on a sample of PBMCs. The receptors shown here come from a woman aged 18-35 years in good health and CMV-seropositive.

CDR3 nucleotides: TGTGCCAGCAGCGTAGAAGAGGTAAGGCGGGGGTACGGGGTCGAATTGAGCACAGATACGCAGTATTTT. Residues: CASSVEEVRRGYGVELSTDTQYF. This rearrangement joins TRBV9 to TRBJ2-3; 7 bases are a match to TRBD2. V gave up 0 bases and J gave up 0 bases; unmatched junction bases: 25. The CDR3 length is 23 residues. Germline V lookup: CDR1 SGDLS, CDR2 YYNGEE.

The chain employs TRBV6-1 and TRBJ1-5; TRBD1 aligns across 7 bases. The V segment lost 4 bases and the J segment 2 bases; nucleotides outside the gene matches: 5. Germline CDR1 reads MNHNS; CDR2 reads SASEGT. The CDR3 length is 15 residues. In nucleotides, the CDR3 is TGTGCCAGCAGTGGGCCCGGACAGGGCAATCAGCCCCAGCATTTT. It yields the protein CASSGPGQGNQPQHF.

As DNA, the CDR3 is TGTGCCAGCAGCTTAGCGGGACTAGCGGGGCTTTCCTACAATGAGCAGTTCTTC. The encoded protein is CASSLAGLAGLSYNEQFF. The chain uses TRBV7-8 and TRBJ2-1; 13 bases are a match to TRBD2. In germline, CDR1 is SGHVS, CDR2 FQNEAQ. The V gene end was trimmed by 0 bases and the J gene end by 1 base; junction bases not matched to a gene: 3. The CDR3 is 18 residues long.

The chain has TRBV19 and TRBJ2-3; tentative D call: TRBD2 (6 bases). The V gene lost 3 bases and the J gene lost 6 bases, with 19 bases spanning the gap. This CDR3 is built from 16 residues. Per the germline V gene, CDR1 is LNHDA and CDR2 is SQIVND (reference sequence). Here the CDR3 DNA reads TGTGCCAGTAGTATGGGTGCGGAGGGGCAATGGGATACGCAGTATTTT. It codes for CASSMGAEGQWDTQYF. Combining the CDR3 with reference TRBV19 and TRBJ2-3 gives the whole variable domain DGGITQSPKYLFRKEGQNVTLSCEQNLNHDAMYWYRQDPGQGLRLIYYSQIVNDFQKGDIAEGYSVSREKKESFPLTVTSAQKNPTAFYLCASSMGAEGQWDTQYFGPGTRLTVL.

This rearrangement joins TRBV13 to TRBJ1-5; D might be TRBD1 (6 bases). The CDR3 is made up of 17 amino acids. Germline CDR1 PRHDT, CDR2 FYEKMQ (reference sequence). The V and J ends lost 0 bases and 0 bases respectively, with 12 bases between them. CDR3 DNA: TGTGCCAGCAGCTTAGGAAACGCAGGGGCTAGCAATCAGCCCCAGCATTTT. It encodes CASSLGNAGASNQPQHF. Filled out from reference TRBV13 and TRBJ1-5, the complete variable domain reads AAGVIQSPRHLIKEKRETATLKCYPIPRHDTVYWYQQGPGQDPQFLISFYEKMQSDKGSIPDRFSAQQFSDYHSELNMSSLELGDSALYFCASSLGNAGASNQPQHFGDGTRLSIL.

This sequence joins TRBV5-1 and TRBJ2-2; D gene uncertain. This CDR3 spans 13 amino acids. V was shortened by 3 bases and J by 4 bases, with 7 bases between the two germline ends. Germline CDR1 is SGHRS and CDR2 is YFSETQ. CDR3 nucleotide sequence: TGCGCCAGCAGCTCCTCGGGCACCGGGGAGCTGTTTTTT. This sequence encodes CASSSSGTGELFF.

This clone was found once. J is TRBJ2-7 and V is TRBV30; the D gene is possibly TRBD2 (6 bases). Trimming cost V 5 bases and J 1 base, with 18 bases left between them. Germline-derived CDR1 and CDR2 are GTSNPN and SVGIG (reference sequence). CDR3 length: 15 amino acids. CDR3 sequence (DNA): TGTGCCTGGGGGACCGCGGGGTCAGGTTCCTACGAGCAGTACTTC. This translates into CAWGTAGSGSYEQYF.

This chain joins TRBV20-1 and TRBJ2-3; 7 bases align to TRBD2. The CDR3 is 11 residues long. Germline assignment: CDR1 DFQATT and CDR2 SNEGSKA (reference sequence). DNA for the CDR3: TGCTCCGGAACTAGCGCAGATACGCAGTATTTT. It specifies CSGTSADTQYF.

This clone was picked up one time. The V gene is TRBV7-2, the J gene TRBJ1-2; D is uncertain. From germline, CDR1 is SGHTA and CDR2 FQGNSA. Trimming pared 5 bases from V and 4 bases from J, leaving 11 bases between. The CDR3 covers 13 residues. CDR3 sequence: CASSLRTGYGYTF. DNA for the CDR3: TGTGCCAGCAGCCTACGCACCGGCTATGGCTACACCTTC.

V gene TRBV27 combines with J gene TRBJ1-1; 10 positions agree with TRBD1. Germline loops: CDR1 MNHEY, CDR2 SMNVEV (reference sequence). The CDR3 runs to 18 residues. With V trimmed by 3 bases and J by 2 bases, 12 bases remained unmatched. The CDR3: CASSFRPPGQGINTEAFF. DNA of the CDR3: TGTGCCAGCAGTTTTCGCCCCCCGGGACAGGGGATAAACACTGAAGCTTTCTTT.

The chain is built from TRBV7-2 and TRBJ1-1; possible D gene TRBD1, 6 bases. V was trimmed by 1 base and J by 5 bases, leaving 17 bases between them. The CDR3 runs to 16 residues. CDR1 and CDR2 from the germline V gene are SGHTA and FQGNSA. CDR3 nucleotide sequence: TGTGCCAGCAGCTTAGTCACCCAGGGGATAGGAACTGAAGCTTTCTTT. This translates into CASSLVTQGIGTEAFF.

The chain joins TRBV30 to TRBJ1-2; D remains unclear. V was cut by 2 bases and J by 8 bases, with 18 bases left in between. The V gene's germline CDR1 is GTSNPN and CDR2 SVGIG (reference sequence). The CDR3 runs to 14 residues. DNA of the CDR3: TGTGCCTGGAGTACCCCGGGATCCCCCCGGGGCTACACCTTC. Protein sequence: CAWSTPGSPRGYTF. Filled out from reference TRBV30 and TRBJ1-2, the complete variable domain reads SQTIHQWPATLVQPVGSPLSLECTVEGTSNPNLYWYRQAAGRGLQLLFYSVGIGQISSEVPQNLSASRPQDRQFILSSKKLLLSDSGFYLCAWSTPGSPRGYTFGSGTRLTVV.

The J gene is TRBJ1-5, the V gene TRBV6-1; D ambiguous. CDR1 MNHNS and CDR2 SASEGT come from the germline V gene. This CDR3 is 14 amino acids long. V was trimmed by 3 bases and J by 5 bases, leaving 11 bases between them. The CDR3: CASSDRRADQPQHF. DNA for the CDR3: TGTGCCAGCAGTGATAGGAGGGCGGATCAGCCCCAGCATTTT.

CDR3: CASSPQGYNTEAFF. Here the CDR3 DNA reads TGTGCCAGCTCACCTCAGGGTTACAACACTGAAGCTTTCTTT. The rearrangement links TRBV18 to TRBJ1-1, with a possible D match to TRBD1 (5 bases). The CDR3 contains 14 residues. In germline, CDR1 is KGHSH, CDR2 LQKENI. Trimming left V 3 bases short and J 2 bases short, with 10 bases between.

The gene calls are TRBV19 and TRBJ2-6; 7 bases line up with TRBD2. CDR1 is LNHDA, CDR2 SQIVND, per germline (reference sequence). The trim removed 0 bases at V and 4 bases at J, leaving 12 bases unmatched. The CDR3 is 19 amino acids. CDR3 DNA: TGTGCCAGTAGTATAGATTTGGCCGGGGGGTCGGGAGGGGCCAACGTCCTGACTTTC. This encodes CASSIDLAGGSGGANVLTF.

Only one count was recorded for this clone. V gene TRBV29-1 combines with J gene TRBJ1-1; TRBD1 matches 7 bases. The CDR3 length is 13 residues. V lost 6 bases, J lost 4 bases, and 8 bases stayed unmatched. Germline V lookup: CDR1 SQVTM, CDR2 ANQGSEA. CDR3 nucleotide sequence: TGCAGCGTGGCACAGGGGACTGGCACTGAAGCTTTCTTT. It is translated as CSVAQGTGTEAFF.

This clone turned up a few times. CDR3 region: CASSLETGPPFF. Here the CDR3 DNA reads TGTGCCAGCAGCTTGGAGACAGGGCCCCCTTTCTTT. The chain carries TRBV5-6 and TRBJ1-1; 7 nucleotides align to TRBD1. The CDR3 spans 12 residues. Germline CDR1 SGHDT, CDR2 YYEEEE. V shed 0 bases, J shed 12 bases, and the junction held 5 bases outside the gene matches.

This clone has more than one count but fewer than ten. The V call is TRBV25-1, the J call TRBJ2-7, with 10 bases identical to TRBD2. Germline-derived CDR1 and CDR2 are MGHDK and SYGVNS. V trimming: 5 bases; J trimming: 5 bases; junction bases outside the gene matches: 6. CDR3 length: 14 residues. The CDR3 sequence is CASSWGTSVHEQYF. Written as DNA, the CDR3 is TGTGCCAGCAGTTGGGGGACTAGCGTGCACGAGCAGTACTTC.